Following are 9 T cell receptor beta chains from one sample sequenced in a study of neurological immune-mediated disorders. A single record per CDR3 protein comes from TCRdb applying MiXCR to the 5' RACE reads. The sample has around 130,000 distinct CDR3 sequences; 3% to 3.5% are singletons. Sequencing used PBMCs. The receptors come from a young woman with multiple sclerosis.

There are many counts of this clonotype. V and J are TRBV12-3 or TRBV12-4 and TRBJ2-2; maybe TRBD1 (5 bases). This CDR3 spans 16 amino acids. Trimming left V 5 bases short and J 3 bases short, with 16 bases between. The CDR3 reads CASSHQGLGDTGELFF. The CDR3 bases are TGTGCCAGCAGTCATCAGGGCCTAGGAGACACCGGGGAGCTGTTTTTT.

This clonotype appeared many times. The rearrangement joins TRBV6-2 or TRBV6-3 to TRBJ1-1; tentative D call: TRBD1 (5 bases). V was cut by 6 bases and J by 4 bases, with 21 bases left in between. CDR3 size: 16 residues. CDR1 is MNHEY, CDR2 SVGEGT, per germline. CDR3 residues: CASSPPSWTGRTEAFF. CDR3 nucleotide sequence: TGTGCCAGCAGCCCCCCCTCGTGGACGGGGCGCACTGAAGCTTTCTTT.

The chain couples TRBV15 to TRBJ2-5, with D maybe TRBD1 (6 bases). Germline V gives CDR1 LNHNV, CDR2 YYDKDF (reference sequence). The CDR3 extends over 14 amino acids. V was trimmed by 5 bases and J by 3 bases, leaving 13 bases between them. Written as DNA, the CDR3 is TGTGCCACCAGCGCCTACAGGGTCGAAGAGACCCAGTACTTC. Translated, it gives CATSAYRVEETQYF.

Ten or more counts support this clonotype. The V and J genes are TRBV7-8 and TRBJ1-1, with 8 positions matching TRBD1. Germline assignment: CDR1 SGHVS and CDR2 FQNEAQ. The CDR3 extends over 16 amino acids. J lost 4 bases, V lost 2 bases, and 9 bases had no gene match. CDR3 sequence reads: CASSLMQGAISTEAFF. CDR3 coding DNA: TGTGCCAGCAGCTTAATGCAGGGGGCGATTTCCACTGAAGCTTTCTTT.

This sequence joins TRBV19 and TRBJ2-5, with a weak D call TRBD2 (5 bases). The V end lost 4 bases, the J end lost 2 bases, and 8 bases lay between the germline ends. The CDR3 totals 13 residues. Germline lookup yields CDR1 LNHDA and CDR2 SQIVND (reference sequence). This chain's CDR3 is CASSTDYQETQYF. The CDR3 DNA is TGTGCCAGTAGTACAGACTATCAAGAGACCCAGTACTTC.

There are many counts of this clonotype. The chain has TRBV14 and TRBJ2-5, with 7 bases matching TRBD1. The CDR3 consists of 14 residues. The V gene end was trimmed by 6 bases and the J gene end by 2 bases; junction bases not matched to a gene: 6. CDR1 and CDR2 from the germline V gene are SGHDN and FVKESK. The CDR3 DNA reads as TGTGCCAGCAGACCGACAGGGCGTCAAGAGACCCAGTACTTC. This codes for CASRPTGRQETQYF.

In this sample, this clonotype turned up a few times. The chain is built from TRBV25-1 and TRBJ2-7; D is possibly TRBD1 or TRBD2 (5 bases each). CDR3 size: 11 residues. The V gene lost 4 bases and the J gene lost 6 bases, with 7 bases spanning the gap. Germline V lookup: CDR1 MGHDK, CDR2 SYGVNS. In nucleotides, the CDR3 is TGTGCCAGCAGTGGTGGGACCGAGCAGTACTTC. This codes for CASSGGTEQYF.

This clonotype was detected many times. The gene calls are TRBV12-3 or TRBV12-4 and TRBJ2-5; D may correspond to TRBD1 or TRBD2 (5 bases each). V was shortened by 6 bases and J by 3 bases, with 17 bases between the two germline ends. This CDR3 comprises 15 residues. CDR3 amino acids: CASRNVRDREETQYF. In DNA form, the CDR3 reads TGTGCCAGCAGGAACGTCCGGGACCGCGAAGAGACCCAGTACTTC.

The V call is TRBV30, the J call TRBJ2-1, with D perhaps matching TRBD1 (6 bases). Germline CDR1 is GTSNPN and CDR2 is SVGIG (reference sequence). V dropped 1 base and J dropped 2 bases, with 12 bases sitting between them. This CDR3 has 15 residues. CDR3 sequence (DNA): TGTGCCTGGAGTGATGGACAGACTACCTACAATGAGCAGTTCTTC. Protein sequence: CAWSDGQTTYNEQFF.